The 6 T cell receptor beta chains reported below all come from one sample, sequenced in a study of blood T cell repertoires in COVID-19. The protocol was immunoSEQ multiplex PCR, while the TCRdb copy is restricted to in-frame clones and leaves out a portion. The sample holds some 270,000 clones, roughly 89% seen once. Material: PBMCs or T cells enriched from blood (not recorded which). The receptors stem from a woman aged 40 to 55 who had recovered from COVID-19.

This chain connects TRBV5-5 to TRBJ2-7; D may be TRBD1 (5 bases). Germline V lookup: CDR1 SGHKS, CDR2 YYEKEE (reference sequence). The CDR3 extends over 14 amino acids. Trimming removed 3 bases from V and 5 bases from J, with 15 bases in between. For the CDR3, the DNA is TGTGCCAGCAGCTCCCAGGCAGGGAACCACGAGCAGTACTTC. Amino acid sequence: CASSSQAGNHEQYF. Full variable domain (rest looked up from reference TRBV5-5 and TRBJ2-7): DAGVTQSPTHLIKTRGQQVTLRCSPISGHKSVSWYQQVLGQGPQFIFQYYEKEERGRGNFPDRFSARQFPNYSSELNVNALLLGDSALYLCASSSQAGNHEQYFGPGTRLTVT.

The chain carries TRBV18 and TRBJ2-4; perhaps TRBD1 as D (5 bases). The CDR3 runs to 20 residues. CDR1 is KGHSH, CDR2 LQKENI, per germline. Trimming stripped 2 bases from V and 0 bases from J, with 23 bases between. The CDR3 region is CASSPGAPEREILAKNIQYF. CDR3 nucleotides: TGTGCCAGCTCACCAGGGGCGCCTGAGCGAGAGATCTTAGCCAAAAACATTCAGTACTTC.

J is TRBJ2-5 and V is TRBV2; D is unresolved. CDR3 length: 13 amino acids. The V gene lost 9 bases and the J gene lost 5 bases, with 16 bases spanning the gap. The germline gives CDR1 SNHLY, CDR2 FYNNEI. The CDR3 nucleotides read TGTGCCAGTACCCCAGGTCAGACGGAGACCCAGTACTTC. Amino acids: CASTPGQTETQYF.

The chain uses TRBV3-1 (or the pseudogene TRBV3-2) and TRBJ1-5; perhaps TRBD1 as D (5 bases). V was pared by 0 bases and J by 0 bases, with 18 bases between. Germline-derived CDR1 and CDR2 are LGHDT and YNNKEL (reference sequence). The CDR3 is 19 amino acids. Written as DNA, the CDR3 is TGTGCCAGCAGCCAAGATTCGGGGGTTAGGAGTTATAGCAATCAGCCCCAGCATTTT. It codes for CASSQDSGVRSYSNQPQHF.

The chain is built from TRBV25-1 and TRBJ1-2; D gene unclear. V was shortened by 7 bases and J by 4 bases, with 13 bases between the two germline ends. Germline values: CDR1 MGHDK, CDR2 SYGVNS. CDR3 length: 13 residues. This chain's CDR3 is CASTPGNLYGYTF. The DNA of the CDR3 is TGTGCCAGCACGCCAGGAAACCTCTATGGCTACACCTTC.

J is TRBJ1-1 and V is TRBV20-1; maybe TRBD1 (6 bases). The V gene lost 5 bases and the J gene lost 5 bases, with 21 bases spanning the gap. This CDR3 has 15 amino acids. The germline gives CDR1 DFQATT, CDR2 SNEGSKA (reference sequence). CDR3 in amino acids: CSARGQAQGNTEAFF. CDR3 sequence (DNA): TGCAGTGCTCGTGGCCAAGCACAGGGTAATACTGAAGCTTTCTTT.